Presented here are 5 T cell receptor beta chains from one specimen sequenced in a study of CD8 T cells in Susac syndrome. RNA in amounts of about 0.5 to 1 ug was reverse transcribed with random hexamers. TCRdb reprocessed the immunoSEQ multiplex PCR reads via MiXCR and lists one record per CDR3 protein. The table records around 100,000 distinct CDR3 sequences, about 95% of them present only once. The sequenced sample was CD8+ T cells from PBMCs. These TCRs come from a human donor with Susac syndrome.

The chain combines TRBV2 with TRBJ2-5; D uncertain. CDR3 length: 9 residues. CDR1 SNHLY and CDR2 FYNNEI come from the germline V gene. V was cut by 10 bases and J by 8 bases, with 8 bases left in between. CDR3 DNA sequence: TGTGCCATACCACATACCCAGTACTTC. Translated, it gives CAIPHTQYF.

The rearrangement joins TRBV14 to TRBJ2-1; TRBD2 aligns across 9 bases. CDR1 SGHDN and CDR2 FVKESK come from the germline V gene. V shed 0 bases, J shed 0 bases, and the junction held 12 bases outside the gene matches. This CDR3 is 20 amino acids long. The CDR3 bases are TGTGCCAGCAGCCAAGAAGTAGGGTGGCTAGCGGGAAGCTCCTACAATGAGCAGTTCTTC. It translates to CASSQEVGWLAGSSYNEQFF.

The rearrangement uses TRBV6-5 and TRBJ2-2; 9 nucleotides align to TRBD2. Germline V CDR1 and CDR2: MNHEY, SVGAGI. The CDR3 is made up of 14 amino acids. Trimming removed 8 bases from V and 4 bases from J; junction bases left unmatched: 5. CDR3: CASRAGGSTGELFF. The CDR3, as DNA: TGTGCCAGCCGAGCGGGAGGATCCACCGGGGAGCTGTTTTTT.

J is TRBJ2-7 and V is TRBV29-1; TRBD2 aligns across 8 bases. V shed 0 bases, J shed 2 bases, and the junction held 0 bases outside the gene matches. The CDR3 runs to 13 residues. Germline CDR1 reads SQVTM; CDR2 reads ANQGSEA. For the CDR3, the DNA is TGCAGCGTTGAAGAAGCGGGAGCCTACGAGCAGTACTTC. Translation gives CSVEEAGAYEQYF.

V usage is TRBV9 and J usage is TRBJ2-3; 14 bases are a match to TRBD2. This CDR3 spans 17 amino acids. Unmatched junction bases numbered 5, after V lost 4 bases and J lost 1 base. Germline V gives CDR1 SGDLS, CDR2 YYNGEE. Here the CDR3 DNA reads TGTGCCAGCAGCCTAGGGACTAGCGGGAGTGGCACAGATACGCAGTATTTT. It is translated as CASSLGTSGSGTDTQYF.